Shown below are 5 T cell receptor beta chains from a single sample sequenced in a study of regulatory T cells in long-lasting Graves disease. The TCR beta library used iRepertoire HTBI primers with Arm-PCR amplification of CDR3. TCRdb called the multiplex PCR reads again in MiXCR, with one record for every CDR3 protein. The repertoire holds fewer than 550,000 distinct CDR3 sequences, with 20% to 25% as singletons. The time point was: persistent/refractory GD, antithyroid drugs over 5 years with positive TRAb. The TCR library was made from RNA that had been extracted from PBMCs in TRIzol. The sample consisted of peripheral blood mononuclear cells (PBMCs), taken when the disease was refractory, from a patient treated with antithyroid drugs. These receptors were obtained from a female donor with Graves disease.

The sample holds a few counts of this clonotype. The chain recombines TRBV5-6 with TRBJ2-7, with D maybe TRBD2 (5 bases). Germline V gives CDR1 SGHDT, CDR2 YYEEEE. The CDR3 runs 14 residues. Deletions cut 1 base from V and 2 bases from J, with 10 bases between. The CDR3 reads CASSLWRFTYEQYF. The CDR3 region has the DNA TGTGCCAGCAGCTTGTGGAGGTTCACCTACGAGCAGTACTTC.

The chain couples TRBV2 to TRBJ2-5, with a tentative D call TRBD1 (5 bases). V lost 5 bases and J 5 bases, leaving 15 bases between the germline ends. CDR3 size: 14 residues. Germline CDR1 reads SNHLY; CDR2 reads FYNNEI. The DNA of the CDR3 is TGTGCCAGCAGTTTCACAGGTGTCCCGGAGACCCAGTACTTC. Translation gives CASSFTGVPETQYF.

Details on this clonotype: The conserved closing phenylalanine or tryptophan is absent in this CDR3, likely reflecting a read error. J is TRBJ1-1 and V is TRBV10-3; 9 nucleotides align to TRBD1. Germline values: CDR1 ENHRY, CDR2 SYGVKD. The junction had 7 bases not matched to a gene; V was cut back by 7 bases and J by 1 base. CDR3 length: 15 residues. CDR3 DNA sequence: TGTGCCATCACTTCTCAACAGGGGGCGAACACTGAAGCTTTCCTT. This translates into CAITSQQGANTEAFL.

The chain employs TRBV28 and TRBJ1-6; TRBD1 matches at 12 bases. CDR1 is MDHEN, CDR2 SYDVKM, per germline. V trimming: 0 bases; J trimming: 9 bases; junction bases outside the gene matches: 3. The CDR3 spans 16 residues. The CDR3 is CASSLWGQGAGSPLHF. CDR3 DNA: TGTGCCAGCAGTTTATGGGGACAGGGGGCCGGTTCACCCCTCCACTTT.

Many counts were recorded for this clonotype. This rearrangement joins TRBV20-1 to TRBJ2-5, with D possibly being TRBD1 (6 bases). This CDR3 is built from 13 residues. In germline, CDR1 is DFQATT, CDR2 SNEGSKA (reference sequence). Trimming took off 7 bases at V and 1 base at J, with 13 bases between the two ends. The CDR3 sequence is CSVTRTVQETQYF. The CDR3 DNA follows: TGCAGTGTGACGCGGACAGTCCAAGAGACCCAGTACTTC.